The TCR beta chain described here comes from a study of blood T cell repertoires in COVID-19. Background on the study: Samples of COVID-19 (acute and convalescent) were obtained from the United States, Italy and Spain.

Clones were read by immunoSEQ multiplex PCR, and TCRdb kept only the in-frame ones, dropping some. Here the sample spans fewer than 450,000 clones, approximately 91% being singletons. Trimming removed 1 base at V and 7 bases at J, with 7 bases between. Germline-derived CDR1 and CDR2 are LGHDT and YNNKEL (reference sequence). This CDR3 spans 12 amino acids. The sample comprised PBMCs or T cells enriched from blood (not recorded which). The source of this sequence is a woman aged 40-49 years with acute COVID-19. This chain connects TRBV3-1 (or the pseudogene TRBV3-2) to TRBJ1-1; a weak D match, TRBD1 (5 bases). The CDR3 here is CASSQGGLEAFF. The DNA of the CDR3 is TGTGCCAGCAGCCAAGGGGGCCTTGAAGCTTTCTTT.